Listed here are 16 T cell receptor beta chains from one sample, sequenced in a study of CD8+ T cells in alopecia areata. The treatment here: oral pan-JAK inhibitor, 5-10 mg twice daily. It was cDNA, reverse transcribed from extracted RNA, that served as the sequencing template. Profiled with immunoSEQ multiplex PCR; TCRdb holds only in-frame clones, not every one. The sample includes approximately 210,000 clones, over 55% seen only once; the top ten take under 1.2%. Sample: CD4+ T cells sorted from blood, taken at week 24, from a patient treated with tofacitinib. The receptors shown here come from a human donor with alopecia areata.

This clone was counted a few times. The chain joins TRBV11-2 to TRBJ1-2; 9 bases match TRBD1. CDR1 and CDR2 (germline): SGHAT, FQNNGV. The ends lost 4 bases at V and 8 bases at J; junction bases unmatched: 2. This CDR3 has 12 amino acids. The CDR3 loop is CASSSDRGGYTF. CDR3 nucleotides: TGTGCCAGCAGCTCGGACAGGGGCGGCTACACCTTC.

V and J are TRBV30 and TRBJ2-1; D is unclear. CDR3 length: 12 residues. Trimming stripped 4 bases from V and 5 bases from J, with 9 bases between. Germline CDR1 reads GTSNPN; CDR2 reads SVGIG (reference sequence). The CDR3 is CAWTEQHNEQFF. In nucleotides, the CDR3 is TGTGCCTGGACTGAGCAGCACAATGAGCAGTTCTTC.

V is TRBV15 and J is TRBJ2-7; D unresolved. The CDR3 spans 16 residues. Germline V gene sequence: CDR1 LNHNV, CDR2 YYDKDF (reference sequence). Deletions cut 2 bases from V and 2 bases from J, with 16 bases between. DNA of the CDR3: TGTGCCACCAGCAGACGGCAGGCCTTAAACACCTACGAGCAGTACTTC. Amino acids: CATSRRQALNTYEQYF.

This chain's CDR3 is CASSLAQVDTQYF. The CDR3 region has the DNA TGTGCCAGCAGCTTAGCCCAAGTGGATACGCAGTATTTT. The V call is TRBV7-8, the J call TRBJ2-3, with D unresolved. Germline V gene sequence: CDR1 SGHVS, CDR2 FQNEAQ. V shed 0 bases and J shed 6 bases, with 7 bases lying between them. The CDR3 loop spans 13 amino acids.

This clone was counted between two and nine times. J is TRBJ1-3 and V is TRBV5-1; D unresolved. Germline CDR1 and CDR2: SGHRS and YFSETQ. There are 16 residues in the CDR3. V was shortened by 3 bases and J by 0 bases, with 13 bases between the two germline ends. The CDR3 DNA reads TGCGCCAGCAGCTGGAGCAACCCTAGCTCTGGAAACACCATATATTTT. Amino acid sequence: CASSWSNPSSGNTIYF.

The CDR3 DNA sequence: TGTGCCAGCAGTCCAACCCAGGGGAGAGCACCTAATAGCAATCAGCCCCAGCATTTT. It yields the protein CASSPTQGRAPNSNQPQHF. This chain links TRBV2 with TRBJ1-5; D perhaps matches TRBD1 (6 bases). CDR3 length equals 19 residues. Germline V gene sequence: CDR1 SNHLY, CDR2 FYNNEI. The ends were cut back, 5 bases at V and 0 bases at J, with 23 bases in the middle.

In its sample, this clone was seen a few times. The CDR3 spells CASSSGQPTETQYF. The CDR3, as DNA: TGCGCCAGCAGCTCGGGACAGCCGACGGAGACCCAGTACTTC. The chain joins TRBV5-1 to TRBJ2-5, with 7 bases lining up with TRBD1. The V gene's germline CDR1 is SGHRS and CDR2 YFSETQ. This CDR3 contains 14 residues. V gave up 3 bases and J gave up 5 bases; unmatched junction bases: 7.

The chain has TRBV7-9 and TRBJ2-7, with 12 bases lining up with TRBD1. V was clipped by 6 bases and J by 4 bases; unmatched bases: 13. This CDR3 contains 17 residues. CDR1 and CDR2 (germline): SEHNR, FQNEAQ (reference sequence). This CDR3 is CASSRGTGGALVYEQYF. In DNA, the CDR3 is TGTGCCAGCAGTCGCGGGACAGGGGGCGCCCTAGTTTACGAGCAGTACTTC.

The chain is built from TRBV30 and TRBJ1-6; 8 bases are a match to TRBD1. Germline values: CDR1 GTSNPN, CDR2 SVGIG (reference sequence). This CDR3 has 17 residues. With 0 bases clipped from V and 5 bases from J, the junction kept 9 bases outside the gene matches. CDR3 sequence (DNA): TGTGCCTGGAGTGTAAAGGCCCCGGGACAGGATAATTCACCCCTCCACTTT. Its protein product is CAWSVKAPGQDNSPLHF.

The chain combines TRBV11-1 with TRBJ1-1; no firm D call. The CDR3 runs to 13 residues. Trimming removed 5 bases at V and 5 bases at J, with 12 bases between. From germline, CDR1 is SGHAT and CDR2 FQDESV (reference sequence). The CDR3 reads CASSGTSLTEAFF. The CDR3 bases are TGTGCCAGCAGCGGCACAAGCTTGACTGAAGCTTTCTTT.

This clone showed up many times. The V and J genes are TRBV9 and TRBJ1-2; 7 nucleotides agree with TRBD1. V shed 0 bases, J shed 8 bases, and the junction held 10 bases outside the gene matches. From germline, CDR1 is SGDLS and CDR2 YYNGEE. The CDR3 length is 15 residues. The CDR3 reads CASSVAAQGPGGYTF. CDR3 sequence (DNA): TGTGCCAGCAGCGTAGCCGCACAGGGGCCGGGGGGCTACACCTTC.

In its sample, this clone was seen a few times. This chain links TRBV19 with TRBJ2-2; D ambiguous. Germline CDR1 reads LNHDA; CDR2 reads SQIVND (reference sequence). The germline V and J ends were trimmed by 5 bases and 4 bases, with 14 bases remaining between them. The CDR3 length is 15 residues. This CDR3 is CASSPPATGTGELFF. The CDR3 DNA is TGTGCCAGTAGTCCACCCGCGACGGGCACCGGGGAGCTGTTTTTT.

The chain carries TRBV25-1 and TRBJ2-1; no definite D call. Germline-derived CDR1 and CDR2 are MGHDK and SYGVNS. CDR3 length: 10 amino acids. Trimming pared 7 bases from V and 7 bases from J, leaving 5 bases between. The CDR3 sequence is CASKRNEQFF. The CDR3 DNA follows: TGTGCCAGCAAACGAAATGAGCAGTTCTTC.

In this sample, this clone turned up a few times. The V and J genes are TRBV27 and TRBJ2-2; D is unclear. This CDR3 region has 14 residues. Germline V lookup: CDR1 MNHEY, CDR2 SMNVEV (reference sequence). V lost 2 bases and J lost 7, with 11 bases in between. CDR3 sequence: CASSLRWAHGELFF. The CDR3 DNA sequence: TGTGCCAGCAGTTTACGCTGGGCCCACGGGGAGCTGTTTTTT.

In DNA form, the CDR3 reads TGCAGCGTGGCGGAACGATGGACAGCTAGCAATCAGCCCCAGCATTTT. It encodes CSVAERWTASNQPQHF. The chain joins TRBV29-1 to TRBJ1-5; D is possibly TRBD1 (6 bases). Trimming pared 6 bases from V and 0 bases from J, leaving 18 bases between. This CDR3 contains 16 residues. Germline CDR1 is SQVTM and CDR2 is ANQGSEA. The variable domain in full, completed from reference TRBV29-1 and TRBJ1-5, reads SAVISQKPSRDICQRGTSLTIQCQVDSQVTMMFWYRQQPGQSLTLIATANQGSEATYESGFVIDKFPISRPNLTFSTLTVSNMSPEDSSIYLCSVAERWTASNQPQHFGDGTRLSIL.

The chain recombines TRBV9 with TRBJ2-5, with 10 bases that match TRBD2. The CDR3 is made up of 17 amino acids. The ends lost 3 bases at V and 3 bases at J; junction bases unmatched: 11. Germline V gene data show CDR1 as SGDLS and CDR2 as YYNGEE. In nucleotides, the CDR3 is TGTGCCAGCAGCGCAGTCTTAGCGGGGGGACGGAAAGAGACCCAGTACTTC. This encodes CASSAVLAGGRKETQYF.